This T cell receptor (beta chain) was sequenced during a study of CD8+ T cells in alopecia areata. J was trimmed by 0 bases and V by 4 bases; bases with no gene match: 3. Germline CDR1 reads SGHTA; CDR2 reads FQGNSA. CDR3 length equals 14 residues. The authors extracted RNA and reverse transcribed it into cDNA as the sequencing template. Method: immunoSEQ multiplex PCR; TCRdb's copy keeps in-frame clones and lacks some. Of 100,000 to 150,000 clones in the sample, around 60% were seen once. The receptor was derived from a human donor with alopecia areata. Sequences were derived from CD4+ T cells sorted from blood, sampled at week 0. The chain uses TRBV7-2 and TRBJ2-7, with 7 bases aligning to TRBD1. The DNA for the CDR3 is TGTGCCAGCAGCTCGGACAGGAGCTCCTACGAGCAGTACTTC. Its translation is CASSSDRSSYEQYF.